The 21 T cell receptor beta chains below were found in one sample sequenced in a study of T-cell memory formation after mild COVID-19. From the 5' RACE reads, TCRdb called clonotypes with MiXCR, one entry per CDR3 protein. Of approximately 48,000 distinct CDR3 sequences listed, approximately 7% are singletons. The specimen sequenced was PBMCs or a T cell subset sorted from them (not recorded which). The receptors stem from a man aged 18 to 30 who had mild COVID-19 (a few samples of this study predate the infection). Cell type and time point are not known.

V is TRBV6-5 and J is TRBJ2-5, with 9 bases aligning to TRBD1. Unmatched junction bases numbered 8, after V lost 8 bases and J lost 1 base. The CDR3 runs 15 residues. Germline V gene data show CDR1 as MNHEY and CDR2 as SVGAGI. DNA for the CDR3: TGTGCCAGCTCACAAATGACAGGGGGCCAAGAGACCCAGTACTTC. This encodes CASSQMTGGQETQYF.

V usage is TRBV9 and J usage is TRBJ2-5; tentatively, D is TRBD2 (5 bases). Germline-derived CDR1 and CDR2 are SGDLS and YYNGEE. CDR3 size: 15 residues. Trimming removed 0 bases at V and 2 bases at J, with 11 bases between. The CDR3 protein is CASSVVSGWQETQYF. The CDR3 DNA sequence: TGTGCCAGCAGCGTAGTCTCGGGGTGGCAAGAGACCCAGTACTTC.

There are many counts of this clonotype. The chain combines TRBV6-2 or TRBV6-3 with TRBJ2-1; 14 positions agree with TRBD2. The CDR3 is 20 amino acids. CDR1 MNHEY and CDR2 SVGEGT come from the germline V gene. V lost 6 bases, J lost 0 bases, and 13 bases stayed unmatched. The CDR3 coding sequence is TGTGCCAGCAGAGATCGACTAGCGGGGGGGCCGATGGGCTCCTACAATGAGCAGTTCTTC. This codes for CASRDRLAGGPMGSYNEQFF.

Ten or more counts support this clonotype. This chain links TRBV20-1 with TRBJ2-3, with 12 bases that match TRBD2. Germline V gene sequence: CDR1 DFQATT, CDR2 SNEGSKA (reference sequence). Trimming removed 4 bases from V and 4 bases from J; junction bases left unmatched: 9. The length of the CDR3 is 16 residues. CDR3 sequence (DNA): TGCAGTGCTACAAAATGGACTAGCGGGGACCCAGATACGCAGTATTTT. Residues: CSATKWTSGDPDTQYF.

This chain connects TRBV3-1 to TRBJ1-2; D may be TRBD1 (5 bases). From germline, CDR1 is LGHDT and CDR2 YNNKEL (reference sequence). V was pared by 11 bases and J by 10 bases, with 20 bases between. The CDR3 sequence is 12 residues long. The CDR3: CAFTGGTGIYTF. CDR3 DNA: TGTGCCTTTACCGGTGGCACAGGAATCTACACCTTC.

This clonotype showed up just a few times. V usage is TRBV10-2 and J usage is TRBJ1-4, with D tentatively TRBD1 (5 bases). The CDR3 covers 15 residues. Germline CDR1 reads WSHSY; CDR2 reads SAAADI. The V gene lost 2 bases and the J gene lost 7 bases, with 14 bases spanning the gap. CDR3 amino acids: CASSETGTVGEKLFF. The DNA for the CDR3 is TGCGCCAGCAGTGAGACGGGGACGGTGGGTGAAAAACTGTTTTTT.

This clonotype was counted many times. The chain is built from TRBV7-2 and TRBJ1-4, with 10 positions matching TRBD1. There are 15 residues in the CDR3. V dropped 4 bases and J dropped 5; count of bases not matched to a gene: 4. Per the germline V gene, CDR1 is SGHTA and CDR2 is FQGNSA. The CDR3 is CASSSRQGANEKLFF. The CDR3, as DNA: TGTGCCAGCAGCTCCCGACAGGGGGCGAATGAAAAACTGTTTTTT.

This clonotype occurred many times. The chain uses TRBV29-1 and TRBJ2-1; D possibly uses TRBD1 or TRBD2 (6 bases each). CDR3 length: 18 amino acids. The germline V gene encodes CDR1 SQVTM and CDR2 ANQGSEA. The V end lost 1 base, the J end lost 0 bases, and 19 bases lay between the germline ends. The CDR3 DNA reads as TGCAGCGTTGAAGGGCCGGTGGGGGGCGCCGGCTCCTACAATGAGCAGTTCTTC. Residues: CSVEGPVGGAGSYNEQFF.

V and J are TRBV4-3 and TRBJ1-3, with D uncertain. The CDR3 is 15 residues long. CDR1 and CDR2 from the germline V gene are LGHNA and YSLEER. V lost 0 bases, J lost 0 bases, and 6 bases lay in between. Written as DNA, the CDR3 is TGCGCCAGCAGCCAAGATCCGTTCTCTGGAAACACCATATATTTT. It encodes CASSQDPFSGNTIYF.

The chain combines TRBV6-5 with TRBJ2-7; 10 bases line up with TRBD1. Trimming at V came to 6 bases and at J to 3 bases, leaving 14 bases not matched to a gene. This CDR3 has 17 amino acids. Germline V gives CDR1 MNHEY, CDR2 SVGAGI. The CDR3 DNA sequence: TGTGCCAGCAGGGAGGGACAGGGGACTCTAGATGTCTACGAGCAGTACTTC. Translated: CASREGQGTLDVYEQYF.

This clonotype has ten or more counts. This chain connects TRBV4-3 to TRBJ2-3; possible D gene TRBD2, 5 bases. The ends were cut back, 3 bases at V and 3 bases at J, with 7 bases in the middle. The germline gives CDR1 LGHNA, CDR2 YSLEER. The CDR3 contains 13 residues. This chain's CDR3 is CASSQRVTDTQYF. DNA of the CDR3: TGCGCCAGCAGCCAGAGGGTGACAGATACGCAGTATTTT.

This clonotype has just a few counts. The chain has TRBV6-6 and TRBJ2-2, with D possibly being TRBD2 (6 bases). Per the germline V gene, CDR1 is MNHNY and CDR2 is SVGAGI (reference sequence). The CDR3 totals 15 residues. V lost 2 bases and J 8 bases, leaving 15 bases between the germline ends. CDR3 sequence reads: CASSYGGYQQGELFF. The CDR3 DNA follows: TGTGCCAGCAGTTACGGGGGGTACCAACAGGGGGAGCTGTTTTTT.

In its sample, this clonotype was seen many times. The CDR3 region is CASSLAGTETQYF. CDR3 in DNA: TGCGCCAGCAGCCTGGCGGGGACAGAGACCCAGTACTTC. This chain connects TRBV4-3 to TRBJ2-5, with D tentatively TRBD2 (6 bases). CDR1 is LGHNA and CDR2 is YSLEER in the germline V gene. This CDR3 spans 13 amino acids. Trimming cost V 4 bases and J 4 bases, with 10 bases left between them.

The chain links TRBV9 to TRBJ2-5, with a weak D call TRBD1 (6 bases). CDR1 and CDR2 (germline): SGDLS, YYNGEE. The CDR3 is 13 residues long. Trimming pared 3 bases from V and 5 bases from J, leaving 11 bases between. CDR3 DNA sequence: TGTGCCAGCAGCGGGACAGTAGAGGAGACCCAGTACTTC. Amino acids: CASSGTVEETQYF. The complete variable domain, with remaining parts taken from reference TRBV9 and TRBJ2-5, reads DSGVTQTPKHLITATGQRVTLRCSPRSGDLSVYWYQQSLDQGLQFLIQYYNGEERAKGNILERFSAQQFPDLHSELNLSSLELGDSALYFCASSGTVEETQYFGPGTRLLVL.

CDR3 in DNA: TGCGCCAGCAGCTTGGGGACAGGGTTGACTGAAGCTTTCTTT. It yields the protein CASSLGTGLTEAFF. V is TRBV5-1 and J is TRBJ1-1, with TRBD1 matching over 8 bases. This CDR3 has 14 amino acids. Germline lookup yields CDR1 SGHRS and CDR2 YFSETQ. V shed 0 bases, J shed 5 bases, and the junction held 3 bases outside the gene matches. The complete variable domain, with remaining parts taken from reference TRBV5-1 and TRBJ1-1, reads KAGVTQTPRYLIKTRGQQVTLSCSPISGHRSVSWYQQTPGQGLQFLFEYFSETQRNKGNFPGRFSGRQFSNSRSEMNVSTLELGDSALYLCASSLGTGLTEAFFGQGTRLTVV.

This clonotype has a handful of counts. The V gene is TRBV12-3 or TRBV12-4, the J gene TRBJ1-3, with D tentatively TRBD1 (5 bases). This CDR3 spans 12 amino acids. V shed 6 bases and J shed 4 bases, with 7 bases lying between them. The CDR3 protein is CASSRGGNTIYF. In DNA form, the CDR3 reads TGTGCCAGCAGCCGGGGGGGAAACACCATATATTTT.

The chain has TRBV5-1 and TRBJ2-1, with TRBD2 matching over 10 bases. The CDR3 totals 15 residues. V shed 4 bases and J 4 bases; nucleotides not matched to a gene: 5. Germline V gene data show CDR1 as SGHRS and CDR2 as YFSETQ. CDR3 sequence: CASSMVAGGYNEQFF. Written as DNA, the CDR3 is TGCGCCAGCAGCATGGTAGCGGGGGGATACAATGAGCAGTTCTTC.

The chain is built from TRBV6-2 or TRBV6-3 and TRBJ1-1, with 9 bases aligning to TRBD1. With V trimmed by 10 bases and J by 4 bases, 4 bases remained unmatched. The CDR3 totals 12 residues. The germline V gene has CDR1 MNHEY and CDR2 SVGEGT. Here the CDR3 DNA reads TGTGCCACCCTGGACAGGGGCACTGAAGCTTTCTTT. Its protein is CATLDRGTEAFF.

This clonotype was detected a few times. Sequence at one end of the junction differs from germline and may be a read error. The chain combines TRBV25-1 with TRBJ2-3, with 7 positions matching TRBD1. Germline CDR1 and CDR2: MGHDK and SYGVNS. This CDR3 has 14 residues. CDR3: CASSANYRGDAQYF. The CDR3 coding sequence is TGTGCCAGCAGTGCCAATTACAGGGGAGATGCGCAGTATTTT.

The genes are TRBV7-2 and TRBJ2-3, with D possibly TRBD2 on 7 matching bases. V was clipped by 2 bases and J by 5 bases, with 17 bases between them. The CDR3 sequence is 16 residues long. Germline V gene data show CDR1 as SGHTA and CDR2 as FQGNSA. CDR3 protein: CASSLNRGGGGDTQYF. CDR3 DNA: TGTGCCAGCAGCTTAAATCGCGGGGGCGGGGGAGATACGCAGTATTTT.

This clonotype was recorded at least ten times. V gene TRBV7-2 combines with J gene TRBJ2-5; unclear D gene. Looked up from germline, CDR1 is SGHTA and CDR2 is FQGNSA. The V end was cut by 5 bases, the J end by 1 base, with 11 bases between. The CDR3 covers 14 residues. DNA for the CDR3: TGTGCCAGCAGCCCCAGGATGAGCCAAGAGACCCAGTACTTC. Residues: CASSPRMSQETQYF. Combining the CDR3 with reference TRBV7-2 and TRBJ2-5 gives the whole variable domain GAGVSQSPSNKVTEKGKDVELRCDPISGHTALYWYRQSLGQGLEFLIYFQGNSAPDKSGLPSDRFSAERTGGSVSTLTIQRTQQEDSAVYLCASSPRMSQETQYFGPGTRLLVL.